These 30 T cell receptor beta chains originate from one sample sequenced in a study of shared clonotypes between healthy human individuals. Clones were sequenced by immunoSEQ multiplex PCR, and TCRdb holds only the in-frame ones, with some missing. The sample has 550,000 to 600,000 clones, around 80% seen once. Sequences were obtained from PBMCs. The receptors derive from a middle-aged woman in good health. Some clones in this sample may be carry-over from other donors' samples.

This clone was detected many times. The CDR3 reads CAWGQGGYEQYF. CDR3 nucleotide sequence: TGTGCCTGGGGACAGGGCGGGTACGAGCAGTACTTC. The chain is built from TRBV30 and TRBJ2-7, with 8 nucleotides matching TRBD1. CDR1 GTSNPN and CDR2 SVGIG come from the germline V gene (reference sequence). The V segment lost 5 bases and the J segment 4 bases; nucleotides outside the gene matches: 4. This CDR3 is 12 amino acids long.

This clone was detected once. The CDR3 coding sequence is TGTGCCTGGAATGGGGGGCAACCCAATCAGCCCCAGCATTTT. Protein product: CAWNGGQPNQPQHF. This sequence joins TRBV30 and TRBJ1-5; TRBD1 might be the D (6 bases). V was trimmed by 4 bases and J by 3 bases, leaving 13 bases between them. In germline, CDR1 is GTSNPN, CDR2 SVGIG (reference sequence). The CDR3 totals 14 residues. The complete variable domain, with remaining parts taken from reference TRBV30 and TRBJ1-5, reads SQTIHQWPATLVQPVGSPLSLECTVEGTSNPNLYWYRQAAGRGLQLLFYSVGIGQISSEVPQNLSASRPQDRQFILSSKKLLLSDSGFYLCAWNGGQPNQPQHFGDGTRLSIL.

The rearrangement joins TRBV11-2 to TRBJ1-1, with no clear D. The CDR3 extends over 15 amino acids. Between the trimmed V and J ends, which lost 0 bases and 6 bases, there was a span of 14 bases. Germline CDR1 reads SGHAT; CDR2 reads FQNNGV. Here the CDR3 reads CASSLDLNLGSEAFF. The CDR3 region has the DNA TGTGCCAGCAGCTTAGATCTAAATTTGGGGTCTGAAGCTTTCTTT.

The chain links TRBV25-1 to TRBJ1-2, with D maybe TRBD1 (5 bases). The ends were cut back, 7 bases at V and 0 bases at J, with 18 bases in the middle. This CDR3 contains 16 residues. Germline assignment: CDR1 MGHDK and CDR2 SYGVNS. The CDR3 here is CASNSGVGEANYGYTF. The CDR3 bases are TGTGCCAGCAATTCGGGGGTCGGGGAAGCTAACTATGGCTACACCTTC.

The V call is TRBV18, the J call TRBJ1-1; TRBD1 aligns across 7 bases. The germline V gene encodes CDR1 KGHSH and CDR2 LQKENI. The CDR3 runs 16 residues. The V and J ends lost 6 bases and 1 base, in that order; junction bases with no gene match: 11. The CDR3 DNA follows: TGTGCCAGCTCCCAAGGGCAGGGGGAAGGGAACACTGAAGCTTTCTTT. Protein product: CASSQGQGEGNTEAFF.

This sequence joins TRBV27 and TRBJ2-7, with 9 bases that match TRBD1. V gave up 2 bases and J gave up 5 bases; unmatched junction bases: 4. CDR1 is MNHEY and CDR2 is SMNVEV in the germline V gene (reference sequence). CDR3 length: 14 amino acids. In nucleotides, the CDR3 is TGTGCCAGCAGTTTAAGGGGACAGGGAAACGAGCAGTACTTC. Translation gives CASSLRGQGNEQYF.

This clone was seen more than once but under ten times. The rearrangement uses TRBV5-1 and TRBJ1-2; 8 bases are shared with TRBD1. V was clipped by 0 bases and J by 2 bases; unmatched bases: 9. The CDR3 consists of 17 residues. CDR1 SGHRS and CDR2 YFSETQ come from the germline V gene. CDR3 protein: CASSLAPGTGLNYGYTF. The CDR3 coding sequence is TGCGCCAGCAGCTTGGCCCCGGGGACAGGACTCAACTATGGCTACACCTTC. Using reference TRBV5-1 and TRBJ1-2 for the parts outside the CDR3, the full variable domain is KAGVTQTPRYLIKTRGQQVTLSCSPISGHRSVSWYQQTPGQGLQFLFEYFSETQRNKGNFPGRFSGRQFSNSRSEMNVSTLELGDSALYLCASSLAPGTGLNYGYTFGSGTRLTVV.

The rearrangement links TRBV2 to TRBJ2-7; D possibly corresponds to TRBD1 (6 bases). The CDR3 runs to 12 residues. CDR1 SNHLY and CDR2 FYNNEI come from the germline V gene. The V gene lost 6 bases and the J gene lost 6 bases, with 12 bases spanning the gap. The CDR3 reads CASRSQGSEQYF. The CDR3 nucleotides read TGTGCCAGCAGGTCACAGGGCTCCGAGCAGTACTTC.

Note on this clone: Other DNA sequences in the sample encode the same CDR3. The chain combines TRBV28 with TRBJ1-3; the D is unclear. CDR1 MDHEN and CDR2 SYDVKM come from the germline V gene. Trimming took 1 base from V and 2 from J, leaving 3 bases between them. CDR3 length: 13 amino acids. The CDR3 region is CASSLLAGNTIYF. In DNA form, the CDR3 reads TGTGCCAGCAGTTTATTAGCTGGAAACACCATATATTTT.

This clone was detected only once. V gene TRBV7-3 combines with J gene TRBJ2-7; perhaps TRBD1 as D (5 bases). Deletions cut 1 base from V and 7 bases from J, with 11 bases between. The CDR3 totals 13 residues. CDR1 and CDR2 from the germline V gene are SGHTA and FQGTGA. CDR3 region: CASSLRQGLEQYF. In DNA, the CDR3 is TGTGCCAGCAGCTTAAGGCAGGGCCTAGAGCAGTACTTC.

The V call is TRBV6-1, the J call TRBJ1-1; a weak D match, TRBD1 (6 bases). The CDR3 is made up of 14 amino acids. The ends were cut back, 5 bases at V and 5 bases at J, with 15 bases in the middle. Looked up from germline, CDR1 is MNHNS and CDR2 is SASEGT. The CDR3 sequence: CASSSQGRGTEAFF. The CDR3 DNA follows: TGTGCCAGCAGTTCACAGGGTAGGGGAACTGAAGCTTTCTTT.

The chain has TRBV4-3 and TRBJ1-3; the D is unclear. This CDR3 is 16 amino acids long. Trimming stripped 3 bases from V and 0 bases from J, with 12 bases between. Germline V lookup: CDR1 LGHNA, CDR2 YSLEER. The DNA for the CDR3 is TGCGCCAGCAGCCAGACAAGTATCAGCTCTGGAAACACCATATATTTT. It translates to CASSQTSISSGNTIYF.

In its sample, this clone was seen once. The V call is TRBV30, the J call TRBJ2-2; no clear D gene. V lost 5 bases, J lost 3 bases, and 7 bases lay in between. The CDR3 is 12 residues long. The V gene's germline CDR1 is GTSNPN and CDR2 SVGIG (reference sequence). The chain's CDR3 is CAWAQYTGELFF. The CDR3 DNA reads as TGTGCCTGGGCACAGTACACCGGGGAGCTGTTTTTT.

The V gene is TRBV18, the J gene TRBJ2-2; D gene ambiguous. From germline, CDR1 is KGHSH and CDR2 LQKENI. The germline V and J ends were trimmed by 3 bases and 0 bases, with 11 bases remaining between them. CDR3 length: 16 residues. CDR3 protein: CASSPRKASNTGELFF. In nucleotides, the CDR3 is TGTGCCAGCTCACCGAGGAAAGCGTCGAACACCGGGGAGCTGTTTTTT.

V gene TRBV7-9 combines with J gene TRBJ1-1; no reliable D call. The CDR3 extends over 15 amino acids. The germline CDR1 and CDR2 sequences are SEHNR and FQNEAQ (reference sequence). Trimming removed 4 bases from V and 1 base from J, with 13 bases in between. Written as DNA, the CDR3 is TGTGCCAGCAGCTCTATGACGATGAGGAACACTGAAGCTTTCTTT. It yields the protein CASSSMTMRNTEAFF.

The chain combines TRBV7-9 with TRBJ2-2, with TRBD1 matching over 7 bases. The CDR3 is 12 amino acids. V lost 6 bases and J lost 6; bases outside the gene matches: 1. Germline V gene lookup returns CDR1 SEHNR and CDR2 FQNEAQ (reference sequence). The CDR3: CASSTGAGELFF. CDR3 nucleotides: TGTGCCAGCAGTACAGGGGCCGGGGAGCTGTTTTTT.

The chain employs TRBV7-9 and TRBJ2-1; 10 positions match TRBD2. V was clipped by 1 base and J by 7 bases; unmatched bases: 7. CDR1 and CDR2 from the germline V gene are SEHNR and FQNEAQ (reference sequence). The CDR3 extends over 16 amino acids. The CDR3 is CASSLVSGLAANEQFF. CDR3 sequence (DNA): TGTGCCAGCAGCTTAGTGAGTGGACTAGCGGCTAATGAGCAGTTCTTC. The full variable domain, with the rest looked up from reference TRBV7-9 and TRBJ2-1, is DTGVSQNPRHKITKRGQNVTFRCDPISEHNRLYWYRQTLGQGPEFLTYFQNEAQLEKSRLLSDRFSAERPKGSFSTLEIQRTEQGDSAMYLCASSLVSGLAANEQFFGPGTRLTVL.

V usage is TRBV5-1 and J usage is TRBJ1-3, with TRBD1 as a possible D gene (6 bases). The CDR3 has 15 residues. Trimming left V 0 bases short and J 3 bases short, with 10 bases between. CDR1 is SGHRS and CDR2 is YFSETQ in the germline V gene. For the CDR3, the DNA is TGCGCCAGCAGCTTGGGGGACATCGGTGGAAACACCATATATTTT. Residues: CASSLGDIGGNTIYF.

The J gene is TRBJ2-2, the V gene TRBV29-1, with 12 bases fitting TRBD2. V lost 7 bases and J lost 7; bases outside the gene matches: 7. The CDR3 extends over 14 amino acids. Germline CDR1 reads SQVTM; CDR2 reads ANQGSEA. The CDR3 is CSARLAGAFGELFF. The CDR3 region has the DNA TGCAGCGCCAGACTAGCGGGAGCTTTCGGGGAGCTGTTTTTT.

The V and J genes are TRBV27 and TRBJ2-2; possibly TRBD1 or TRBD2 for D (5 bases each). The ends were cut back, 3 bases at V and 7 bases at J, with 12 bases in the middle. Germline CDR1 MNHEY, CDR2 SMNVEV (reference sequence). CDR3 length: 14 amino acids. CDR3 nucleotides: TGTGCCAGCAGTTTTTTATCGGGGCTCGGGGAGCTGTTTTTT. As protein: CASSFLSGLGELFF.

CDR3 loop: CASSLSGGYNEQFF. CDR3 DNA sequence: TGTGCCAGCAGTTTATCGGGCGGTTACAATGAGCAGTTCTTC. V and J are TRBV28 and TRBJ2-1; D not certain. The V end was cut by 1 base, the J end by 4 bases, with 8 bases between. The CDR3 is 14 amino acids. Germline assignment: CDR1 MDHEN and CDR2 SYDVKM.

This clone was observed a handful of times. The sample contains more than one DNA sequence encoding this CDR3. The genes are TRBV30 and TRBJ1-5; D not resolved. The CDR3 is 14 amino acids. The V and J ends lost 0 bases and 1 base respectively, with 7 bases between them. The germline V gene has CDR1 GTSNPN and CDR2 SVGIG (reference sequence). CDR3 coding DNA: TGTGCCTGGAGTGTTGGTGGGAGCAATCAGCCCCAGCATTTT. Translating gives CAWSVGGSNQPQHF.

The V gene is TRBV6-6, the J gene TRBJ2-1, with D possibly TRBD2 on 5 matching bases. The CDR3 is 15 residues long. Germline CDR1 MNHNY, CDR2 SVGAGI (reference sequence). V lost 6 bases to trimming and J lost 3 bases, with 15 bases between them. DNA for the CDR3: TGTGCCAGCAGCATACGCAGCGGAGTCTACAATGAGCAGTTCTTC. Its protein product is CASSIRSGVYNEQFF.

The chain links TRBV9 to TRBJ2-1; 7 bases are shared with TRBD2. This CDR3 contains 15 residues. In germline, CDR1 is SGDLS, CDR2 YYNGEE. The ends lost 2 bases at V and 4 bases at J; junction bases unmatched: 6. CDR3 DNA: TGTGCCAGCAGCGTCCGGCCTAGCGGATACAATGAGCAGTTCTTC. Translated: CASSVRPSGYNEQFF.

The chain combines TRBV7-8 with TRBJ2-1; 14 positions agree with TRBD2. Germline V gives CDR1 SGHVS, CDR2 FQNEAQ. The CDR3 loop spans 16 amino acids. The ends lost 4 bases at V and 7 bases at J; junction bases unmatched: 6. The CDR3 is CASSSPTSGRGNEQFF. For the CDR3, the DNA is TGTGCCAGCAGCTCCCCGACTAGCGGGAGGGGAAATGAGCAGTTCTTC.

This clone was found a few times. This chain links TRBV6-5 with TRBJ1-4; possibly TRBD1 for D (5 bases). V was clipped by 5 bases and J by 4 bases, with 11 bases between them. The germline gives CDR1 MNHEY, CDR2 SVGAGI. The CDR3 sequence is 14 residues long. The CDR3 reads CASSRGLLNEKLFF. CDR3 nucleotides: TGTGCCAGCAGTCGGGGACTGCTTAATGAAAAACTGTTTTTT.

This rearrangement joins TRBV7-9 to TRBJ2-1; unclear D gene. The V end lost 7 bases, the J end lost 5 bases, and 12 bases lay between the germline ends. The CDR3 covers 13 residues. CDR1 SEHNR and CDR2 FQNEAQ come from the germline V gene (reference sequence). CDR3 nucleotide sequence: TGTGCCAGCACCCTGGACCTAAACAATGAGCAGTTCTTC. This translates into CASTLDLNNEQFF.

This clone has more than one count but fewer than ten. V and J are TRBV5-1 and TRBJ1-4; D is undetermined. Trimming took off 2 bases at V and 8 bases at J, with 10 bases between the two ends. The V gene's germline CDR1 is SGHRS and CDR2 YFSETQ. This CDR3 has 13 amino acids. DNA of the CDR3: TGCGCCAGCAGCTTCGACTTGGGGGAAAAACTGTTTTTT. Protein sequence: CASSFDLGEKLFF.

The chain joins TRBV28 to TRBJ2-1, with TRBD2 matching 9 bases. Trimming at V came to 6 bases and at J to 10 bases, leaving 16 bases not matched to a gene. This CDR3 contains 16 residues. CDR1 is MDHEN, CDR2 SYDVKM, per germline. The CDR3 spells CASRPPAGGPLREQFF. CDR3 sequence (DNA): TGTGCCAGCAGACCCCCAGCGGGAGGCCCTTTAAGGGAGCAGTTCTTC.

The chain recombines TRBV5-4 with TRBJ1-1; no clear D. The CDR3 length is 11 residues. Between the trimmed V and J ends, which lost 2 bases and 12 bases, there was a span of 11 bases. The germline V gene encodes CDR1 SGHNT and CDR2 YYREEE (reference sequence). The CDR3 region has the DNA TGTGCCAGCAGCTTCGACGGAACGCCTTTCTTT. As protein: CASSFDGTPFF. The full variable domain, in which reference TRBV5-4 and TRBJ1-1 provide the parts outside the CDR3, is ETGVTQSPTHLIKTRGQQVTLRCSSQSGHNTVSWYQQALGQGPQFIFQYYREEENGRGNFPPRFSGLQFPNYSSELNVNALELDDSALYLCASSFDGTPFFGQGTRLTVV.